The 24 T cell receptor beta chains reported below all come from one sample, sequenced in a study of blood T cells in healthy people across ages (dated by TCRdb to about 2015). Library preparation employed 5' RACE. Sequencing took place on an Illumina HiSeq 2500. A second PCR of about 6 to 11 cycles was performed with a sample-barcoded 5' primer and a J-beta primer mix. The public reads were reanalyzed by TCRdb: fastp trimming at Q25, MiXCR alignment, in-frame beta chains only. Each entry merges the rows of one CDR3 protein and shows their most common DNA and genes. This sample holds some 290,000 distinct CDR3 sequences; 25% to 30% were observed only once. The ten largest clonotypes hold 25% to 30% of the sample. The sample taken for sequencing was blood. The origin of the receptors is a woman between 65 and 79 years old in good health.

This clonotype occurred a few times. A junction end diverges from the germline sequence, so it may reflect a read error. The gene calls are TRBV7-3 and TRBJ2-5; 7 nucleotides align to TRBD2. Germline V gives CDR1 SGHTA, CDR2 FQGTGA. This CDR3 contains 15 residues. The CDR3 DNA sequence: TGTGCCAGCAGCTTAAAGTCGGCGCGGGAGAATGAGCGGTTCTTC. Its protein is CASSLKSARENERFF.

There are a few counts of this clonotype. One junction end disagrees with the germline gene, perhaps due to a read error. The CDR3 DNA reads TGTGCCAGCAGCCCGAGAACAGGGTATGAGCAGCTCTTC. As protein: CASSPRTGYEQLF. J is TRBJ2-5 and V is TRBV7-6; TRBD1 is a possible D gene (6 bases). The germline CDR1 and CDR2 sequences are SGHVS and FNYEAQ. The CDR3 is made up of 13 amino acids.

This clonotype came up a few times. The chain has TRBV6-1 and TRBJ2-1; weak D call: TRBD2 (6 bases). The V and J ends lost 5 bases and 0 bases respectively, with 14 bases between them. Germline loops: CDR1 MNHNS, CDR2 SASEGT. CDR3 length: 16 residues. The CDR3 DNA reads TGTGCCAGCAGTTCCGGGACTGCGAGCTCCTACAATGAGCAGTTCTTC. Translated: CASSSGTASSYNEQFF.

The chain couples TRBV20-1 to TRBJ2-1; a possible D gene is TRBD2 (6 bases). Germline V gene lookup returns CDR1 DFQATT and CDR2 SNEGSKA (reference sequence). CDR3 length: 13 amino acids. Trimming left V 0 bases short and J 6 bases short, with 9 bases between. For the CDR3, the DNA is TGCAGTGCTAGAGAAACTAGCACCAATGAGCAGTTCTTC. Amino acids: CSARETSTNEQFF.

This chain connects TRBV29-1 to TRBJ1-1, with TRBD1 as a possible D gene (6 bases). In germline, CDR1 is SQVTM, CDR2 ANQGSEA. This CDR3 contains 16 residues. The V end was cut by 4 bases, the J end by 1 base, with 19 bases between. This CDR3 reads CSVVGHEGVKNTEAFF. The CDR3 nucleotides are TGCAGCGTTGTGGGCCATGAGGGGGTTAAGAACACTGAAGCTTTCTTT. Full variable domain (missing parts from reference TRBV29-1 and TRBJ1-1): SAVISQKPSRDICQRGTSLTIQCQVDSQVTMMFWYRQQPGQSLTLIATANQGSEATYESGFVIDKFPISRPNLTFSTLTVSNMSPEDSSIYLCSVVGHEGVKNTEAFFGQGTRLTVV.

The CDR3, as DNA: TGCAGTGCTAGGGGGTCGGATCGAGACACTGAAGCTTTCTTT. Its translation: CSARGSDRDTEAFF. This chain connects TRBV20-1 to TRBJ1-1, with D uncertain. Trimming stripped 3 bases from V and 3 bases from J, with 14 bases between. The CDR3 length is 14 residues. CDR1 DFQATT and CDR2 SNEGSKA come from the germline V gene (reference sequence).

V and J are TRBV10-3 and TRBJ1-1, with 7 nucleotides matching TRBD1. CDR1 and CDR2 (germline): ENHRY, SYGVKD. The CDR3 has 13 residues. Trimming removed 4 bases from V and 2 bases from J; junction bases left unmatched: 1. CDR3 in amino acids: CAISGQGNTEAFF. CDR3 coding DNA: TGTGCCATCAGTGGACAGGGTAACACTGAAGCTTTCTTT.

In its sample, this clonotype was seen a few times. CDR3: CASSRGQGAGELFF. In nucleotides, the CDR3 is TGTGCCAGCAGTCGTGGACAGGGGGCCGGGGAGCTGTTTTTT. This chain connects TRBV12-3 or TRBV12-4 to TRBJ2-2, with 10 bases identical to TRBD1. J was trimmed by 6 bases and V by 5 bases; bases with no gene match: 3. The CDR3 length is 14 residues.

The rearrangement uses TRBV6-5 and TRBJ2-5; D is unclear. Trimming shortened V by 0 bases and J by 4 bases, and 6 bases separated the two germline ends. Germline V gives CDR1 MNHEY, CDR2 SVGAGI. CDR3 length: 13 amino acids. The CDR3 coding sequence is TGTGCCAGCAGTTACTCGACACGAGAGACCCAGTACTTC. As protein: CASSYSTRETQYF.

CDR3 DNA: TGCGCCAGCAGAACCACTAGCGGGAGTTTAATCGATGAGCAGTTCTTC. Residues: CASRTTSGSLIDEQFF. This sequence joins TRBV5-1 and TRBJ2-1, with TRBD2 matching over 11 bases. V dropped 5 bases and J dropped 8; count of bases not matched to a gene: 12. The CDR3 covers 16 residues. The germline gives CDR1 SGHRS, CDR2 YFSETQ.

This clonotype was seen only a few times. This rearrangement joins TRBV18 to TRBJ2-5, with 8 bases fitting TRBD2. The tail of the sequence fits TRBJ2-7 better, so the J call may be wrong. The CDR3 has 15 residues. CDR1 KGHSH and CDR2 LQKENI come from the germline V gene. The CDR3 sequence: CASSPPAGVSGEQYF. DNA of the CDR3: TGTGCCAGCTCACCACCAGCGGGAGTTTCGGGCGAGCAGTACTTC.

The chain joins TRBV20-1 to TRBJ2-7, with 11 bases identical to TRBD2. The V segment lost 0 bases and the J segment 1 base; nucleotides outside the gene matches: 2. The CDR3 is made up of 15 amino acids. Germline CDR1 and CDR2: DFQATT and SNEGSKA (reference sequence). The DNA of the CDR3 is TGCAGTGCTAGAGAAGGGACTAGCGGATCCTACGAGCAGTACTTC. Its translation: CSAREGTSGSYEQYF.

This clonotype turned up a few times. The chain carries TRBV28 and TRBJ2-5; D is uncertain. Trimming cost V 4 bases and J 2 bases, with 5 bases left between them. The V gene's germline CDR1 is MDHEN and CDR2 SYDVKM. The CDR3 runs to 12 residues. As DNA, the CDR3 is TGTGCCAGCAGTTACATTCAAGAGACCCAGTACTTC. Translating gives CASSYIQETQYF.

J is TRBJ1-4 and V is TRBV4-3, with D possibly being TRBD1 (5 bases). V was pared by 0 bases and J by 1 base, with 9 bases between. From germline, CDR1 is LGHNA and CDR2 YSLEER. The CDR3 runs 16 residues. The CDR3 DNA is TGCGCCAGCAGCCAAGAACCCCAGGGAACTAATGAAAAACTGTTTTTT. The encoded protein is CASSQEPQGTNEKLFF.

The genes are TRBV2 and TRBJ2-3; 9 nucleotides agree with TRBD2. Per germline, CDR1 SNHLY and CDR2 FYNNEI. The CDR3 runs 14 residues. The V and J ends lost 4 bases and 3 bases, in that order; junction bases with no gene match: 2. CDR3 bases: TGTGCCAGCAGTGGCGGGAGGGCAACAGATACGCAGTATTTT. Amino acid sequence: CASSGGRATDTQYF.

This sequence joins TRBV3-1 and TRBJ2-5, with D perhaps matching TRBD1 (5 bases). The CDR3 has 14 amino acids. V dropped 2 bases and J dropped 0 bases, with 7 bases sitting between them. CDR1 is LGHDT, CDR2 YNNKEL, per germline (reference sequence). The CDR3 DNA sequence: TGTGCCAGCAGCCAAAGACAGAACCAAGAGACCCAGTACTTC. Protein: CASSQRQNQETQYF.

J is TRBJ2-5 and V is TRBV9, with D tentatively TRBD1 (6 bases). The assigned J gene may be wrong: the sequence end matches TRBJ2-7 better. This CDR3 spans 14 amino acids. Germline V gives CDR1 SGDLS, CDR2 YYNGEE. In nucleotides, the CDR3 is TGTGCCAGCAGCGTAGCCGGACAGCCCTACGAGCAGTACTTC. The encoded protein is CASSVAGQPYEQYF.

This clonotype was detected a few times. At one of its ends the junction is not consistent with the germline gene, which may arise from a read error. The rearrangement joins TRBV6-6 to TRBJ2-1, with D perhaps given as TRBD1 or TRBD2 (7 bases each). Germline CDR1 is MNHNY and CDR2 is SVGAGI (reference sequence). This CDR3 has 13 residues. CDR3 amino acids: CATRGGLYNEQFF. In nucleotides, the CDR3 is TGCGCCACCAGGGGGGGGCTCTACAATGAGCAGTTCTTC.

This clonotype appeared a few times. Compared with germline, one end of the junction differs, possibly owing to a read error. The chain has TRBV3-1 and TRBJ1-6; the match to TRBD1 covers 10 bases. The CDR3 length is 13 residues. From germline, CDR1 is LGHDT and CDR2 YNNKEL (reference sequence). The CDR3 DNA sequence: TGTGCCAGCAGCCAAGATGCGGGGACAGGGGTCCGCTTT. Translation gives CASSQDAGTGVRF.

The V call is TRBV6-6, the J call TRBJ2-7; TRBD2 matches 9 bases. The CDR3 length is 16 residues. V lost 2 bases to trimming and J lost 2 bases; unmatched junction nucleotides: 7. Germline loops: CDR1 MNHNY, CDR2 SVGAGI (reference sequence). The CDR3 region is CASSYVAGVGAYEQYF. CDR3 DNA sequence: TGTGCCAGCAGTTACGTAGCGGGAGTGGGGGCCTACGAGCAGTACTTC.

The V call is TRBV3-1, the J call TRBJ2-4; 10 nucleotides align to TRBD2. Germline V lookup: CDR1 LGHDT, CDR2 YNNKEL (reference sequence). This CDR3 contains 18 residues. Trimming took 4 bases from V and 0 from J; bases not matched to a gene: 9. The CDR3 DNA follows: TGTGCCAGCAGCCTAGGACTAGCGGATAATATAGCCAAAAACATTCAGTACTTC. It translates to CASSLGLADNIAKNIQYF.

The rearrangement uses TRBV2 and TRBJ2-5; TRBD1 agrees at 8 bases. The DNA end is more similar to TRBJ2-1, so the J call may be wrong. The CDR3 totals 15 residues. From germline, CDR1 is SNHLY and CDR2 FYNNEI. The CDR3 reads CASSYRGDYQYEQFF. DNA for the CDR3: TGTGCCAGCAGTTACAGGGGGGATTACCAATATGAGCAGTTCTTC.

J is TRBJ1-6 and V is TRBV12-3 or TRBV12-4; 7 nucleotides line up with TRBD1. This CDR3 contains 16 residues. V was pared by 4 bases and J by 6 bases, with 9 bases of the junction left unmatched. The CDR3 DNA reads TGTGCCAGCAGTTCACAGGGGTCCGGAGGTAATTCACCCCTCCACTTT. Its translation is CASSSQGSGGNSPLHF.

The V gene is TRBV2, the J gene TRBJ1-5; TRBD1 agrees at 7 bases. The V gene's germline CDR1 is SNHLY and CDR2 FYNNEI. The CDR3 has 13 amino acids. Germline trimming cut 7 bases from V and 5 bases from J; bases unmatched to any gene: 5. The CDR3 DNA is TGTGCCAGCAACCCGGGACAGTATCAGCCCCAGCATTTT. The encoded protein is CASNPGQYQPQHF.